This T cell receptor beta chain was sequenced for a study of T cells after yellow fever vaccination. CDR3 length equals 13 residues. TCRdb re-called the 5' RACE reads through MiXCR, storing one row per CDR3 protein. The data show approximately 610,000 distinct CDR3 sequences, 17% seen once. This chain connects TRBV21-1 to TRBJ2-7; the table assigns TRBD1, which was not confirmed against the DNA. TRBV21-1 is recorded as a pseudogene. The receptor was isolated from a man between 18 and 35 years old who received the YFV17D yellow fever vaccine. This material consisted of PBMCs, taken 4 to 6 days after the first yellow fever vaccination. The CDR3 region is CASLQGRSYEQYF. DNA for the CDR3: TGTGCCAGCTTACAGGGGAGGTCCTACGAGCAGTACTTC.